These T cell receptor beta chains were read from a single sample in a study of blood T cell repertoires in COVID-19. Method: immunoSEQ multiplex PCR; TCRdb's copy keeps in-frame clones and lacks some. The repertoire has approximately 190,000 clones, 82% of them found once; the top ten carry around 7.8%. Sequencing was done on a sample of peripheral blood. These receptors originate from a woman aged 55-75 years with COVID-19, enrolled during active disease. Each CDR3 is given with its conserved first and last residue. The order of the fields is CDR3 protein, CDR3 DNA, J gene, D gene, V gene, clone size. The D gene is left open where the match is weak. Clone size is stated in some rows and not others, as once, few, many or a class when expanded.

CDR3 protein: CATSDIAGGPLSSYNEQFF
CDR3 DNA: TGTGCCACCAGTGACATAGCGGGAGGGCCTCTGAGCTCCTACAATGAGCAGTTCTTC
J gene: TRBJ2-1
D gene: TRBD2
V gene: TRBV24-1
clone size: .

CDR3 protein: CPQLADTSPTNTDTQYF
CDR3 DNA: TGTCCCCAGTTAGCGGACACCTCTCCTACTAACACAGATACGCAGTATTTT
J gene: TRBJ2-3
D gene: .
V gene: TRBV21-1
clone size: .

CDR3 protein: CASAGLTSPYEQYF
CDR3 DNA: TGTGCCAGCGCGGGTCTAACTTCTCCCTACGAGCAGTACTTC
J gene: TRBJ2-7
D gene: .
V gene: TRBV11-2
clone size: many

CDR3 protein: CASSLRERTGGDEQFF
CDR3 DNA: TGCGCCAGCAGCCTACGTGAAAGGACAGGGGGGGATGAGCAGTTCTTC
J gene: TRBJ2-1
D gene: TRBD1
V gene: TRBV5-1
clone size: .

CDR3 protein: CASSFPTTTASMNTEAFF
CDR3 DNA: TGTGCCAGCAGTTTTCCTACGACGACAGCCTCAATGAACACTGAAGCTTTCTTT
J gene: TRBJ1-1
D gene: .
V gene: TRBV27
clone size: .

CDR3 protein: CASSPNLAGYEQYF
CDR3 DNA: TGTGCCAGCTCACCAAACCTAGCGGGGTACGAGCAGTACTTC
J gene: TRBJ2-7
D gene: TRBD2
V gene: TRBV18
clone size: once

CDR3 protein: CASSWEGGPNQPQHF
CDR3 DNA: TGTGCCAGCAGCTGGGAGGGGGGACCTAATCAGCCCCAGCATTTT
J gene: TRBJ1-5
D gene: .
V gene: TRBV11-2
clone size: few

CDR3 protein: CSVAPDRGGTGELFF
CDR3 DNA: TGCAGCGTTGCCCCGGACAGGGGCGGCACCGGGGAGCTGTTTTTT
J gene: TRBJ2-2
D gene: TRBD1
V gene: TRBV29-1
clone size: .

CDR3 protein: CASSFYGLAGRYEQYF
CDR3 DNA: TGTGCCAGCAGTTTCTACGGACTAGCGGGGAGATACGAGCAGTACTTC
J gene: TRBJ2-7
D gene: TRBD2
V gene: TRBV27
clone size: .

CDR3 protein: CASSVGPRNEKLFF
CDR3 DNA: TGTGCCAGCAGCGTAGGCCCGCGTAATGAAAAACTGTTTTTT
J gene: TRBJ1-4
D gene: .
V gene: TRBV9
clone size: .

CDR3 protein: CASSPTRASYEQYF
CDR3 DNA: TGTGCCAGCAGTCCGACTAGGGCCTCCTACGAGCAGTACTTC
J gene: TRBJ2-7
D gene: .
V gene: TRBV5-8
clone size: .

CDR3 protein: CASSLTGPSGIQETQYF
CDR3 DNA: TGCGCCAGCAGCTTAACAGGACCTAGCGGGATCCAAGAGACCCAGTACTTC
J gene: TRBJ2-5
D gene: TRBD2
V gene: TRBV5-1
clone size: .

CDR3 protein: CASSLGNRVYGYTF
CDR3 DNA: TGTGCCAGCAGTTTGGGGAACAGGGTGTATGGCTACACCTTC
J gene: TRBJ1-2
D gene: .
V gene: TRBV2
clone size: .

CDR3 protein: CASSLAGRMDNEQFF
CDR3 DNA: TGCGCCAGCAGCTTGGCAGGGAGGATGGACAATGAGCAGTTCTTC
J gene: TRBJ2-1
D gene: .
V gene: TRBV5-1
clone size: .

CDR3 protein: CASSQGGLASYEQYF
CDR3 DNA: TGTGCCAGCAGCCAAGGTGGACTAGCGTCCTACGAGCAGTACTTC
J gene: TRBJ2-7
D gene: TRBD2
V gene: TRBV3-1/TRBV3-2
clone size: .

CDR3 protein: CAGQGAAYEQYF
CDR3 DNA: TGTGCCGGACAGGGGGCCGCCTACGAGCAGTACTTC
J gene: TRBJ2-7
D gene: TRBD1
V gene: TRBV6-4
clone size: .

CDR3 protein: CASSPRVQGHRPKDEQYF
CDR3 DNA: TGCGCCAGCAGTCCCCGGGTCCAGGGACACCGTCCAAAGGACGAGCAGTACTTC
J gene: TRBJ2-7
D gene: .
V gene: TRBV10-1
clone size: .

CDR3 protein: CASSSTGVTEAFF
CDR3 DNA: TGTGCCAGCAGCTCGACAGGGGTTACTGAAGCTTTCTTT
J gene: TRBJ1-1
D gene: TRBD1
V gene: TRBV11-1
clone size: .

CDR3 protein: CASSVAPEQGEKLFF
CDR3 DNA: TGTGCCAGCAGCGTAGCCCCCGAACAGGGGGAAAAACTGTTTTTT
J gene: TRBJ1-4
D gene: TRBD1
V gene: TRBV9
clone size: few

CDR3 protein: CASSYHRNTEAFF
CDR3 DNA: TGTGCCAGCAGCTACCACAGGAACACTGAAGCTTTCTTT
J gene: TRBJ1-1
D gene: .
V gene: TRBV11-2
clone size: .

CDR3 protein: CASSFPKAPYEQYF
CDR3 DNA: TGTGCCAGCAGTTTCCCCAAAGCCCCCTACGAGCAGTACTTC
J gene: TRBJ2-7
D gene: .
V gene: TRBV28
clone size: .

CDR3 protein: CATSVAGYGYTF
CDR3 DNA: TGTGCCACCAGTGTGGCAGGCTATGGCTACACCTTC
J gene: TRBJ1-2
D gene: .
V gene: TRBV24-1
clone size: .

CDR3 protein: CASSLGGTSGRPSTDTQYF
CDR3 DNA: TGTGCCAGCAGTTTAGGCGGGACTAGCGGGAGGCCGAGCACAGATACGCAGTATTTT
J gene: TRBJ2-3
D gene: TRBD2
V gene: TRBV28
clone size: .

CDR3 protein: CASSITGGDSEAFF
CDR3 DNA: TGTGCCAGTAGTATCACCGGGGGGGACAGTGAAGCTTTCTTT
J gene: TRBJ1-1
D gene: TRBD1
V gene: TRBV19
clone size: .

CDR3 protein: CASISQLSSGNTIYF
CDR3 DNA: TGTGCCAGCATTTCCCAACTGAGCTCTGGAAACACCATATATTTT
J gene: TRBJ1-3
D gene: .
V gene: TRBV28
clone size: .

CDR3 protein: CASSESGRQETQYF
CDR3 DNA: TGCGCCAGCAGTGAGTCTGGCAGGCAGGAGACCCAGTACTTC
J gene: TRBJ2-5
D gene: .
V gene: TRBV10-1
clone size: .

CDR3 protein: CASSRAGGNEKLFF
CDR3 DNA: TGTGCCAGCAGCCGGGCGGGAGGGAATGAAAAACTGTTTTTT
J gene: TRBJ1-4
D gene: .
V gene: TRBV27
clone size: .

CDR3 protein: CASSVDNSGGILVEQFF
CDR3 DNA: TGTGCCAGCAGCGTAGATAATAGCGGGGGGATTTTAGTGGAGCAGTTCTTC
J gene: TRBJ2-1
D gene: TRBD2
V gene: TRBV9
clone size: .

CDR3 protein: CASSQEGSGGSDTQYF
CDR3 DNA: TGTGCCAGCAGCCAAGAAGGTAGCGGGGGGTCAGATACGCAGTATTTT
J gene: TRBJ2-3
D gene: TRBD2
V gene: TRBV4-2
clone size: .

CDR3 protein: CASSLVGLVAEQFF
CDR3 DNA: TGTGCCAGCAGCTTAGTGGGACTAGTCGCTGAGCAGTTCTTC
J gene: TRBJ2-1
D gene: TRBD2
V gene: TRBV11-2
clone size: .

CDR3 protein: CASFQLGARPDTQYF
CDR3 DNA: TGTGCCAGCTTCCAATTGGGGGCTCGCCCGGATACGCAGTATTTT
J gene: TRBJ2-3
D gene: .
V gene: TRBV6-5
clone size: .

CDR3 protein: CASSFAGTWGGYTF
CDR3 DNA: TGTGCCAGCAGTTTCGCCGGGACTTGGGGTGGCTACACCTTC
J gene: TRBJ1-2
D gene: .
V gene: TRBV28
clone size: .

CDR3 protein: CASSLDSSGANVLTF
CDR3 DNA: TGTGCCAGCAGCTTAGACAGCTCTGGGGCCAACGTCCTGACTTTC
J gene: TRBJ2-6
D gene: .
V gene: TRBV7-3
clone size: .

CDR3 protein: CASSQDPALTRFSPLHF
CDR3 DNA: TGCGCCAGCAGCCAAGACCCCGCCCTTACTCGATTTTCACCCCTCCACTTT
J gene: TRBJ1-6
D gene: .
V gene: TRBV4-1
clone size: .

CDR3 protein: CASSLTVSEAFF
CDR3 DNA: TGTGCCAGCAGCTTAACAGTCTCTGAAGCTTTCTTT
J gene: TRBJ1-1
D gene: .
V gene: TRBV7-9
clone size: .

CDR3 protein: CASSSPRTGVRETQYF
CDR3 DNA: TGTGCCAGCAGTTCCCCCCGGACAGGGGTAAGAGAGACCCAGTACTTC
J gene: TRBJ2-5
D gene: TRBD1
V gene: TRBV6-9
clone size: .